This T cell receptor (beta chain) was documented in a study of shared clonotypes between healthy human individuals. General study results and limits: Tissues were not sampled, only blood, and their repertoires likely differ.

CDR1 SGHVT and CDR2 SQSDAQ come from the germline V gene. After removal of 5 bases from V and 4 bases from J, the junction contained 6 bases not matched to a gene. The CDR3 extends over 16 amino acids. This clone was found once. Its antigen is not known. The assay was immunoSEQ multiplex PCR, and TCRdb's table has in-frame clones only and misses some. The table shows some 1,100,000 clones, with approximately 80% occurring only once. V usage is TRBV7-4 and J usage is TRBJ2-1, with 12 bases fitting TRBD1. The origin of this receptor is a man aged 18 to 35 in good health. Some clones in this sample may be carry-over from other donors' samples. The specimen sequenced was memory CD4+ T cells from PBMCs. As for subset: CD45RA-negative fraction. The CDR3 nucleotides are TGTGCCAGCAGCGTCGGGACAGGGGGCCCATACAATGAGCAGTTCTTC. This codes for CASSVGTGGPYNEQFF.